Listed below are T cell receptor beta chains from one sample, sequenced in a study of T cell repertoires and HLA-DP antigens. Generated by immunoSEQ multiplex PCR, the TCRdb table keeps only in-frame clones and is missing some. The data hold 75,000 to 90,000 clones, with roughly 86% observed a single time. No antigen has been assigned to these receptors. The sequenced material came from CD4+ T cells from PBMCs. These receptors all stem from a man in his fifties or sixties in good health and CMV-seronegative. Both conserved end residues are part of each CDR3. D genes are given only for firm matches. Clone size is given for some rows only: seen once, a few or many times, or a class if the clone is expanded.

d_gene	abundance	v_gene	j_gene	CDR3nt	CDR3aa
NA	NA	TRBV7-9	TRBJ2-7	TGTGCCAGCAGCTCCGACAAGGGAGTCTACGAGCAGTACTTC	CASSSDKGVYEQYF
TRBD1	NA	TRBV2	TRBJ2-2	TGTGCCAGCGGTTACAGGGGGAACACCGGGGAGCTGTTTTTT	CASGYRGNTGELFF
NA	NA	TRBV29-1	TRBJ1-1	TGCAGCGCTGTATTACCTTCCGGGCGAGCTTTCTTT	CSAVLPSGRAFF
NA	NA	TRBV5-1	TRBJ2-3	TGCGCCAGCAGCTTGGTTGTGGGAGTGGGAGATACGCAGTATTTT	CASSLVVGVGDTQYF
TRBD2	NA	TRBV7-8	TRBJ2-7	TGTGCCAGCAGCTTAGGGACTAGCGGGGTGATCCCATTCGAGCAGTACTTC	CASSLGTSGVIPFEQYF
NA	NA	TRBV6-1	TRBJ2-7	TGTGCCAGCAGAACAACCCCCCCCGCGGTGTACGAGCAGTACTTC	CASRTTPPAVYEQYF
NA	NA	TRBV7-2	TRBJ2-1	TGTGCCAGCAGCTTAGAAGGAGGGACGCCGAATGAGCAGTTCTTC	CASSLEGGTPNEQFF
TRBD1	NA	TRBV2	TRBJ2-5	TGTGCCAGCAGTTTGGGCGGGACAGGGGGGCAAGAGACCCAGTACTTC	CASSLGGTGGQETQYF
NA	NA	TRBV6-6	TRBJ2-3	TGTGCCAGCCACTGGGGCACAGATACGCAGTATTTT	CASHWGTDTQYF
NA	NA	TRBV10-3	TRBJ2-2	TGTGCCATCAGTGATCCAGGGCGGGGCGGGGAGCTGTTTTTT	CAISDPGRGGELFF
TRBD2	NA	TRBV6-5	TRBJ2-7	TGTGCCAGCAGTTACGGGACTAGCTCCTACGAGCAGTACTTC	CASSYGTSSYEQYF
NA	NA	TRBV19	TRBJ1-2	TGTGCCAGTAGTATAGATTTCGGAGGGATTCAGGGAGGCTACACCTTC	CASSIDFGGIQGGYTF
NA	NA	TRBV10-3	TRBJ1-6	TGTGCCATCACACCCGGACAGAGTGATAATTCACCCCTCCACTTT	CAITPGQSDNSPLHF
NA	NA	TRBV28	TRBJ2-7	TGTGCCAGCAGCCGAAGACAGGGAGGTTCCTACGAGCAGTACTTC	CASSRRQGGSYEQYF
NA	few	TRBV5-1	TRBJ1-2	TGCGCCAGCAGCTTGGATAGGGCCCTTAACTATGGCTACACCTTC	CASSLDRALNYGYTF
NA	NA	TRBV6-5	TRBJ2-3	TGTGCCAGCAGTTTGGGCGGCACTAGCACAGATACGCAGTATTTT	CASSLGGTSTDTQYF
TRBD2	NA	TRBV5-1	TRBJ2-1	TGCGCCAGCAGCTGGGGACTAGCGGGATCTACCGACAATGAGCAGTTCTTC	CASSWGLAGSTDNEQFF
TRBD2	once	TRBV7-6	TRBJ2-7	TGTGCCAGCAGCTTAGTGAGCGGGAGTATGACCTACGAGCAGTACTTC	CASSLVSGSMTYEQYF
NA	NA	TRBV7-2	TRBJ2-5	TGTGCCAGCAGCTTAGTCGGGGTTCGGGAGACCCAGTACTTC	CASSLVGVRETQYF
TRBD2	few	TRBV28	TRBJ2-1	TGTGCCAGCAGCGCGACTAGCGGGAGGGTCTATGAGCAGTTCTTC	CASSATSGRVYEQFF
NA	NA	TRBV19	TRBJ2-2	TGTGCCAGTAGTATAGGGAGGCTAGACCGCGGGGAGCTGTTTTTT	CASSIGRLDRGELFF
TRBD2	NA	TRBV5-1	TRBJ2-1	TGCGCCAGCAGCCACGGGACTAGCGGTTACAATGAGCAGTTCTTC	CASSHGTSGYNEQFF
TRBD1	few	TRBV6-6	TRBJ1-5	TGTGCCAGCAGTTACCCCATCGACAGGGGGCATCAGCCCCAGCATTTT	CASSYPIDRGHQPQHF
NA	once	TRBV5-5	TRBJ2-3	TGTGCCAGCAGCTTGCAAACTAGCACAGATACGCAGTATTTT	CASSLQTSTDTQYF
TRBD1	NA	TRBV7-2	TRBJ2-4	TGTGCCAGCAGCACCCGACAGGGTGGGGGCATTCAGTACTTC	CASSTRQGGGIQYF
NA	NA	TRBV18	TRBJ1-2	TGTGCCAGCTCACCACGTACATCTTACGGCTACACCTTC	CASSPRTSYGYTF
NA	NA	TRBV2	TRBJ2-5	TGTGCCAGCAGTGACAGGGGCGGGTGGGAAGAGACCCAGTACTTC	CASSDRGGWEETQYF
NA	NA	TRBV7-9	TRBJ1-1	TGTGCCAGCAGCTTCCAGGATACGAACACTGAAGCTTTCTTT	CASSFQDTNTEAFF